This entry lists 25 T cell receptor beta chains sequenced from one sample in a study of CD8+ T cells in alopecia areata. Documented treatment: oral pan-JAK inhibitor, 5-10 mg twice daily. RNA was isolated and reverse transcribed to cDNA, the sequencing template. Libraries were prepared by immunoSEQ multiplex PCR; TCRdb keeps only in-frame clonotypes and omits some of them. The profile shows over 100,000 clones, about 59% of them singletons. Here the sequenced sample was CD8+ T cells sorted from blood, taken at week 24, from a patient treated with tofacitinib. The receptor set was obtained from a human donor with alopecia areata.

J is TRBJ1-5 and V is TRBV28; 9 positions match TRBD1. Germline CDR1 MDHEN, CDR2 SYDVKM. This CDR3 has 16 residues. After removal of 6 bases from V and 2 bases from J, the junction contained 8 bases not matched to a gene. The CDR3 region is CASSIQGASRNQPQHF. The CDR3 DNA reads as TGTGCCAGCAGCATACAGGGGGCGTCTCGCAATCAGCCCCAGCATTTT.

This clone has a handful of counts. The chain employs TRBV7-9 and TRBJ2-1; the D gene could be TRBD1 or TRBD2 (5 bases each). This CDR3 comprises 16 residues. Trimming pared 5 bases from V and 4 bases from J, leaving 18 bases between. Germline CDR1 is SEHNR and CDR2 is FQNEAQ (reference sequence). CDR3 nucleotides: TGTGCCAGCAGCCCGAGGCAGAGAGGGGCATACAATGAGCAGTTCTTC. Residues: CASSPRQRGAYNEQFF.

This clone was counted a single time. The chain links TRBV30 to TRBJ1-5, with D maybe TRBD1 (5 bases). From germline, CDR1 is GTSNPN and CDR2 SVGIG (reference sequence). The ends were cut back, 1 base at V and 0 bases at J, with 10 bases in the middle. The CDR3 sequence is 15 residues long. CDR3 DNA: TGTGCCTGGAGTGCCTTACAGGCTAGCAATCAGCCCCAGCATTTT. Amino acid sequence: CAWSALQASNQPQHF.

The chain employs TRBV7-9 and TRBJ2-2; 9 bases map to TRBD1. V gave up 8 bases and J gave up 5 bases; unmatched junction bases: 9. The CDR3 has 15 residues. Germline values: CDR1 SEHNR, CDR2 FQNEAQ (reference sequence). This CDR3 is CASGQGLSLTGELFF. CDR3 coding DNA: TGTGCCAGCGGACAGGGGCTCAGTCTGACCGGGGAGCTGTTTTTT. Together with reference TRBV7-9 and TRBJ2-2, the CDR3 gives the full variable domain: DTGVSQNPRHKITKRGQNVTFRCDPISEHNRLYWYRQTLGQGPEFLTYFQNEAQLEKSRLLSDRFSAERPKGSFSTLEIQRTEQGDSAMYLCASGQGLSLTGELFFGEGSRLTVL.

The chain employs TRBV7-9 and TRBJ2-5; the D is unclear. Trimming stripped 2 bases from V and 2 bases from J, with 9 bases between. This CDR3 is 14 amino acids long. Germline values: CDR1 SEHNR, CDR2 FQNEAQ (reference sequence). This CDR3 is CASSLIAGQETQYF. The CDR3 bases are TGTGCCAGCAGCTTAATCGCAGGACAAGAGACCCAGTACTTC.

This clone was seen only a few times. This chain joins TRBV29-1 and TRBJ2-7, with a tentative D call TRBD1 (5 bases). The CDR3 has 13 amino acids. V shed 2 bases and J shed 3 bases, with 11 bases lying between them. Per germline, CDR1 SQVTM and CDR2 ANQGSEA. Here the CDR3 DNA reads TGCAGCGTTGAAAAGTCTGACAGCTACGAGCAGTACTTC. This translates into CSVEKSDSYEQYF.

The J gene is TRBJ2-7, the V gene TRBV11-2; D call uncertain. The germline CDR1 and CDR2 sequences are SGHAT and FQNNGV. The CDR3 consists of 13 residues. V shed 1 base and J shed 3 bases, with 7 bases lying between them. CDR3 protein: CASSLAPGYEQYF. The DNA of the CDR3 is TGTGCCAGCAGCTTAGCCCCGGGCTACGAGCAGTACTTC.

The rearrangement uses TRBV2 and TRBJ1-1; TRBD1 agrees at 7 bases. CDR3 length: 13 residues. Trimming removed 4 bases from V and 5 bases from J; junction bases left unmatched: 4. From germline, CDR1 is SNHLY and CDR2 FYNNEI. In DNA form, the CDR3 reads TGTGCCAGCAGTGCAGGGGGATTGACTGAAGCTTTCTTT. This sequence encodes CASSAGGLTEAFF.

This clone turned up a few times. This sequence joins TRBV19 and TRBJ1-5, with TRBD1 as a possible D gene (5 bases). Looked up from germline, CDR1 is LNHDA and CDR2 is SQIVND (reference sequence). The CDR3 has 15 residues. Trimming left V 7 bases short and J 3 bases short, with 16 bases between. CDR3 region: CASTAGEGINQPQHF. In DNA, the CDR3 is TGTGCCAGTACGGCGGGGGAGGGGATCAATCAGCCCCAGCATTTT.

This clone is classed as medium-sized. The chain links TRBV6-4 to TRBJ2-1; D possibly corresponds to TRBD1 (6 bases). Germline V CDR1 and CDR2: MRHNA, SNTAGT. Deletions cut 4 bases from V and 3 bases from J, with 7 bases between. CDR3 length equals 13 residues. The CDR3 spells CASSGDNYNEQFF. The CDR3 DNA sequence: TGTGCCAGCAGTGGGGACAACTACAATGAGCAGTTCTTC.

Only a few counts were recorded for this clone. This sample also contains other DNA sequences that code for the same CDR3. The chain joins TRBV29-1 to TRBJ1-1; perhaps TRBD1 as D (5 bases). CDR3 length: 10 amino acids. Germline V CDR1 and CDR2: SQVTM, ANQGSEA. Trimming took 4 bases from V and 7 from J, leaving 7 bases between them. The CDR3 DNA follows: TGCAGCGTTGTGGGGGGTGAAGCTTTCTTT. This gives the protein CSVVGGEAFF.

The chain uses TRBV13 and TRBJ2-7; no clear D gene. V was trimmed by 4 bases and J by 0 bases, leaving 7 bases between them. Germline loops: CDR1 PRHDT, CDR2 FYEKMQ (reference sequence). The CDR3 sequence is 13 residues long. For the CDR3, the DNA is TGTGCCAGCAGCTCGCGCCCCTCCTACGAGCAGTACTTC. It specifies CASSSRPSYEQYF.

The chain couples TRBV18 to TRBJ2-5, with no clear D. Germline CDR1 reads KGHSH; CDR2 reads LQKENI. Trimming shortened V by 6 bases and J by 3 bases, and 8 bases separated the two germline ends. CDR3 length: 12 residues. CDR3 sequence: CASSQEKETQYF. CDR3 sequence (DNA): TGTGCCAGCTCGCAGGAGAAAGAGACCCAGTACTTC. The whole variable domain, remainder taken from reference TRBV18 and TRBJ2-5, is NAGVMQNPRHLVRRRGQEARLRCSPMKGHSHVYWYRQLPEEGLKFMVYLQKENIIDESGMPKERFSAEFPKEGPSILRIQQVVRGDSAAYFCASSQEKETQYFGPGTRLLVL.

This chain uses TRBV7-2 with TRBJ1-1; D possibly corresponds to TRBD1 (5 bases). Germline-derived CDR1 and CDR2 are SGHTA and FQGNSA. This CDR3 has 13 amino acids. V lost 5 bases and J 5 bases, leaving 12 bases between the germline ends. Here the CDR3 reads CASSPSWGTEAFF. CDR3 DNA: TGTGCCAGCAGCCCTAGCTGGGGGACTGAAGCTTTCTTT.

The V and J genes are TRBV9 and TRBJ1-6; perhaps TRBD1 as D (6 bases). Germline V gene sequence: CDR1 SGDLS, CDR2 YYNGEE. The CDR3 is made up of 15 amino acids. The V and J ends lost 2 bases and 6 bases respectively, with 12 bases between them. For the CDR3, the DNA is TGTGCCAGCAGCGTCGCAGGGGTTTCTAATTCACCCCTCCACTTT. Translating it yields CASSVAGVSNSPLHF.

In its sample, this clone was seen a few times. V gene TRBV7-2 combines with J gene TRBJ2-7, with D possibly matching TRBD2 (6 bases). Germline V gene data show CDR1 as SGHTA and CDR2 as FQGNSA. Trimming pared 5 bases from V and 4 bases from J, leaving 12 bases between. The CDR3 runs 13 residues. CDR3 residues: CASSQGAGYEQYF. CDR3 sequence (DNA): TGTGCCAGCAGCCAAGGAGCGGGTTACGAGCAGTACTTC.

This clone was counted only a few times. Here the CDR3 reads CASSLRPGTGNEQYF. CDR3 bases: TGTGCCAGCAGCCTCCGTCCCGGGACAGGGAACGAGCAGTACTTC. This chain connects TRBV7-2 to TRBJ2-7; 9 bases fit TRBD1. The CDR3 has 15 residues. V shed 5 bases and J 5 bases; nucleotides not matched to a gene: 10. Germline V gene data show CDR1 as SGHTA and CDR2 as FQGNSA. Together with reference TRBV7-2 and TRBJ2-7, the CDR3 gives the full variable domain: GAGVSQSPSNKVTEKGKDVELRCDPISGHTALYWYRQSLGQGLEFLIYFQGNSAPDKSGLPSDRFSAERTGGSVSTLTIQRTQQEDSAVYLCASSLRPGTGNEQYFGPGTRLTVT.

The chain carries TRBV9 and TRBJ2-4; 7 bases agree with TRBD2. Germline trimming cut 3 bases from V and 1 base from J; bases unmatched to any gene: 4. This CDR3 comprises 15 residues. Germline V gene data show CDR1 as SGDLS and CDR2 as YYNGEE. The CDR3 nucleotides read TGTGCCAGCAGCGAGCGGGGTGGGGCCAAAAACATTCAGTACTTC. Its protein is CASSERGGAKNIQYF.

V gene TRBV30 combines with J gene TRBJ2-1, with 7 bases fitting TRBD2. The germline CDR1 and CDR2 sequences are GTSNPN and SVGIG (reference sequence). V trimming: 0 bases; J trimming: 6 bases; junction bases outside the gene matches: 11. The CDR3 length is 16 residues. The DNA for the CDR3 is TGTGCCTGGAGTGTGTTGGCGGGGGAGATCTTCAATGAGCAGTTCTTC. Residues: CAWSVLAGEIFNEQFF.

This clone was detected a few times. The genes are TRBV10-3 and TRBJ2-1, with D perhaps matching TRBD1 or TRBD2 (5 bases each). V was pared by 1 base and J by 8 bases, with 12 bases between. Germline assignment: CDR1 ENHRY and CDR2 SYGVKD. The CDR3 length is 14 residues. The CDR3 is CAISEFEGPDEQFF. The CDR3 nucleotides read TGTGCCATCAGTGAGTTTGAGGGGCCGGATGAGCAGTTCTTC.

CDR3 bases: TGCAGCTCGTTGGAGGGGGCACCTAATGAAAAACTGTTTTTT. Its translation is CSSLEGAPNEKLFF. This chain connects TRBV29-1 to TRBJ1-4; TRBD1 aligns across 7 bases. This CDR3 comprises 14 residues. The germline CDR1 and CDR2 sequences are SQVTM and ANQGSEA. V trimming: 8 bases; J trimming: 3 bases; junction bases outside the gene matches: 9.

V gene TRBV5-6 combines with J gene TRBJ1-2; unclear D gene. There are 14 residues in the CDR3. Deletions cut 4 bases from V and 1 base from J, with 11 bases between. CDR1 is SGHDT and CDR2 is YYEEEE in the germline V gene. CDR3 in amino acids: CASSPETGNYGYTF. For the CDR3, the DNA is TGTGCCAGCAGCCCAGAGACGGGTAACTATGGCTACACCTTC.

This clone came up a few times. The rearrangement uses TRBV11-2 and TRBJ1-3; no clear D. V lost 0 bases to trimming and J lost 0 bases, with 6 bases between them. This CDR3 is 15 amino acids long. Germline lookup yields CDR1 SGHAT and CDR2 FQNNGV. In nucleotides, the CDR3 is TGTGCCAGCAGCTTAGAGCCTAGCTCTGGAAACACCATATATTTT. Its translation is CASSLEPSSGNTIYF.

This chain joins TRBV27 and TRBJ1-1; possibly TRBD1 for D (5 bases). Trimming removed 2 bases at V and 4 bases at J, with 8 bases between. The CDR3 is made up of 13 amino acids. Germline values: CDR1 MNHEY, CDR2 SMNVEV (reference sequence). CDR3 residues: CASSLGQVTEAFF. CDR3 bases: TGTGCCAGCAGTTTAGGACAAGTCACTGAAGCTTTCTTT.

This clone was seen a few times. The chain couples TRBV9 to TRBJ2-7; TRBD1 is a possible D gene (6 bases). Trimming took 0 bases from V and 0 from J, leaving 7 bases between them. CDR3 length: 14 amino acids. CDR1 and CDR2 from the germline V gene are SGDLS and YYNGEE. Here the CDR3 reads CASSVGDTSYEQYF. CDR3 nucleotides: TGTGCCAGCAGCGTAGGGGACACCTCCTACGAGCAGTACTTC.